The 32 T cell receptor beta chains below all came from one sample that was sequenced in a study of blood T cell repertoires in COVID-19. TCRdb's table, derived via immunoSEQ multiplex PCR, lists solely in-frame clones and lacks some. Seen here are 250,000 or so clones, 88% observed once, and the top ten hold 0.8%. The sequenced sample was peripheral blood. The receptor set was obtained from a woman younger than 45 with acute or convalescent COVID-19.

The chain is built from TRBV18 and TRBJ1-2, with D perhaps matching TRBD1 (5 bases). This CDR3 region has 14 residues. The V gene's germline CDR1 is KGHSH and CDR2 LQKENI. The germline V and J ends were trimmed by 3 bases and 8 bases, with 16 bases remaining between them. The CDR3 protein is CASSPLVGGEGYTF. Here the CDR3 DNA reads TGTGCCAGCTCACCCTTGGTGGGGGGGGAAGGCTACACCTTC.

This sequence joins TRBV6-2 or TRBV6-3 and TRBJ2-7; D is possibly TRBD2 (6 bases). CDR1 and CDR2 from the germline V gene are MNHEY and SVGEGT. Trimming removed 6 bases from V and 2 bases from J, with 20 bases in between. The CDR3 totals 16 residues. The CDR3 nucleotides read TGTGCCAGCAGCCAAATCATCCGGGACTCAGCCTACGAGCAGTACTTC. Its translation: CASSQIIRDSAYEQYF.

The V gene is TRBV11-2, the J gene TRBJ2-1; 8 bases are shared with TRBD1. This CDR3 comprises 15 residues. The V segment lost 4 bases and the J segment 8 bases; nucleotides outside the gene matches: 10. Germline loops: CDR1 SGHAT, CDR2 FQNNGV. In nucleotides, the CDR3 is TGTGCCAGCAGCTACCGGACAGGGAGAGACTATGAGCAGTTCTTC. It translates to CASSYRTGRDYEQFF.

This clone was seen a few times. The rearrangement joins TRBV14 to TRBJ1-5; 7 positions agree with TRBD1. CDR3 size: 16 residues. V shed 5 bases and J 3 bases; nucleotides not matched to a gene: 10. Looked up from germline, CDR1 is SGHDN and CDR2 is FVKESK. The CDR3 DNA reads as TGTGCCAGCAGCATCAAAAACAGGGGTCCCAATCAGCCCCAGCATTTT. Amino acid sequence: CASSIKNRGPNQPQHF.

The chain combines TRBV6-5 with TRBJ2-6; D unclear. The CDR3 sequence is 14 residues long. Trimming left V 4 bases short and J 0 bases short, with 4 bases between. Per germline, CDR1 MNHEY and CDR2 SVGAGI. CDR3 nucleotide sequence: TGTGCCAGCAGTTCTGTCTCTGGGGCCAACGTCCTGACTTTC. As protein: CASSSVSGANVLTF.

This clone was seen just once. V and J are TRBV6-5 and TRBJ2-2, with D maybe TRBD2 (6 bases). Germline V CDR1 and CDR2: MNHEY, SVGAGI. CDR3 length: 15 amino acids. V lost 0 bases and J 5 bases, leaving 10 bases between the germline ends. CDR3 in DNA: TGTGCCAGCAGTTACTCTAGGCTAGCGACCGGGGAGCTGTTTTTT. Amino acids: CASSYSRLATGELFF.

The chain uses TRBV11-2 and TRBJ2-3; D unresolved. This CDR3 comprises 13 residues. Trimming removed 0 bases from V and 2 bases from J, with 3 bases in between. Germline assignment: CDR1 SGHAT and CDR2 FQNNGV. In DNA, the CDR3 is TGTGCCAGCAGCTTAGACTCCACAGATACGCAGTATTTT. As protein: CASSLDSTDTQYF.

This chain joins TRBV2 and TRBJ2-1; 15 nucleotides line up with TRBD2. J was trimmed by 14 bases and V by 5 bases; bases with no gene match: 10. Germline loops: CDR1 SNHLY, CDR2 FYNNEI. CDR3 length: 15 amino acids. CDR3 DNA: TGTGCCAGCAGTAATGGACTAGCGGGAGGGCCGAGGGAGTTCTTC. It yields the protein CASSNGLAGGPREFF.

The chain combines TRBV7-2 with TRBJ1-1; maybe TRBD1 (6 bases). The CDR3 is 14 residues long. Germline V gives CDR1 SGHTA, CDR2 FQGNSA. The ends were cut back, 3 bases at V and 2 bases at J, with 10 bases in the middle. The DNA for the CDR3 is TGTGCCAGCAGCTTTAAACAGGGAAACACTGAAGCTTTCTTT. The encoded protein is CASSFKQGNTEAFF.

The genes are TRBV7-6 and TRBJ1-6, with no clear D. The ends were cut back, 1 base at V and 6 bases at J, with 13 bases in the middle. Germline lookup yields CDR1 SGHVS and CDR2 FNYEAQ. The CDR3 totals 16 residues. In DNA, the CDR3 is TGTGCCAGCAGCTTAGGGTTGGCAGGCTCTAATTCACCCCTCCACTTT. Translating gives CASSLGLAGSNSPLHF.

The rearrangement links TRBV6-1 to TRBJ2-1; 13 bases map to TRBD2. From germline, CDR1 is MNHNS and CDR2 SASEGT. CDR3 length equals 15 residues. With 1 base clipped from V and 10 bases from J, the junction kept 4 bases outside the gene matches. CDR3 region: CASSEGTSGSIEQFF. In DNA form, the CDR3 reads TGTGCCAGCAGTGAAGGGACTAGCGGGAGTATAGAGCAGTTCTTC.

CDR3 in amino acids: CASSDRASNQPQHF. As DNA, the CDR3 is TGTGCCAGCAGTGACAGGGCGAGCAATCAGCCCCAGCATTTT. The gene calls are TRBV2 and TRBJ1-5; possibly TRBD1 for D (5 bases). The CDR3 totals 14 residues. V gave up 3 bases and J gave up 1 base, with 7 bases separating them. Germline CDR1 and CDR2: SNHLY and FYNNEI.

The chain couples TRBV9 to TRBJ2-1; TRBD2 aligns across 8 bases. Germline CDR1 reads SGDLS; CDR2 reads YYNGEE. The V segment lost 6 bases and the J segment 1 base; nucleotides outside the gene matches: 6. This CDR3 region has 15 residues. The CDR3 reads CASTKLADSYNEQFF. The CDR3 coding sequence is TGTGCCAGCACCAAACTAGCGGATTCCTACAATGAGCAGTTCTTC.

V usage is TRBV12-3 or TRBV12-4 and J usage is TRBJ1-6; 8 bases are a match to TRBD1. The CDR3 consists of 13 residues. The J segment lost 11 bases and the V segment lost 5 bases, leaving 5 bases of the junction unmatched. The CDR3 bases are TGTGCCAGCAGTGGTTCACAGGGGGCACCCCTCCACTTT. Translating it yields CASSGSQGAPLHF.

This chain connects TRBV29-1 to TRBJ1-1; TRBD1 matches 8 bases. Germline CDR1 reads SQVTM; CDR2 reads ANQGSEA. V shed 4 bases, J shed 1 base, and the junction held 11 bases outside the gene matches. The CDR3 extends over 16 amino acids. The CDR3 is CSVGTGLRAANTEAFF. DNA for the CDR3: TGCAGCGTTGGGACAGGGTTACGCGCCGCGAACACTGAAGCTTTCTTT.

The rearrangement uses TRBV9 and TRBJ2-1; TRBD2 matches at 9 bases. V lost 5 bases to trimming and J lost 3 bases; unmatched junction nucleotides: 3. Germline V gene data show CDR1 as SGDLS and CDR2 as YYNGEE. The CDR3 runs to 14 residues. The CDR3 region has the DNA TGTGCCAGCAGTATTAGCGGGAGCTACAATGAGCAGTTCTTC. Translated, it gives CASSISGSYNEQFF.

The chain is built from TRBV2 and TRBJ2-1; 10 positions agree with TRBD2. Trimming took 3 bases from V and 7 from J; bases not matched to a gene: 6. CDR1 is SNHLY, CDR2 FYNNEI, per germline. This CDR3 region has 15 residues. This CDR3 is CASSDPSGRTNEQFF. The CDR3 coding sequence is TGTGCCAGCAGTGATCCTAGCGGGAGAACGAATGAGCAGTTCTTC.

J is TRBJ2-2 and V is TRBV4-3, with 10 bases lining up with TRBD2. Losses at the gene ends were 4 bases for V and 4 bases for J; bases not matched to a gene: 9. The CDR3 length is 17 residues. Germline assignment: CDR1 LGHNA and CDR2 YSLEER. The CDR3 bases are TGCGCCAGCAGCCCATTAGCGGGAGGAGGTGGCACCGGGGAGCTGTTTTTT. Translation gives CASSPLAGGGGTGELFF.

The chain combines TRBV7-8 with TRBJ2-2; TRBD2 matches at 8 bases. In germline, CDR1 is SGHVS, CDR2 FQNEAQ. The length of the CDR3 is 16 residues. J was trimmed by 7 bases and V by 6 bases; bases with no gene match: 13. The CDR3 DNA reads as TGTGCCAGCAGTCCGAAAGCGGGAGCCTGGGGCGGGGAGCTGTTTTTT. This encodes CASSPKAGAWGGELFF.

This clone has just one count. V is TRBV27 and J is TRBJ2-7; 11 nucleotides align to TRBD1. Germline loops: CDR1 MNHEY, CDR2 SMNVEV (reference sequence). Losses at the gene ends were 3 bases for V and 3 bases for J; bases not matched to a gene: 4. There are 15 residues in the CDR3. CDR3 residues: CASSFGTGGRYEQYF. The CDR3 coding sequence is TGTGCCAGCAGTTTTGGGACAGGGGGTCGCTACGAGCAGTACTTC.

This sequence joins TRBV6-6 and TRBJ1-5; D might be TRBD1 (5 bases). Trimming left V 2 bases short and J 4 bases short, with 9 bases between. Per the germline V gene, CDR1 is MNHNY and CDR2 is SVGAGI (reference sequence). The CDR3 covers 14 residues. As DNA, the CDR3 is TGTGCCAGCAGTTACACGGGGGATAATCAGCCCCAGCATTTT. Protein: CASSYTGDNQPQHF.

The CDR3 nucleotides are TGCGCCAGCAGTGCTAACCAAGAGACCCAGTACTTC. It codes for CASSANQETQYF. This chain uses TRBV5-1 with TRBJ2-5; D is undetermined. The V end lost 5 bases, the J end lost 0 bases, and 5 bases lay between the germline ends. Per germline, CDR1 SGHRS and CDR2 YFSETQ. The length of the CDR3 is 12 residues. The full variable domain, in which reference TRBV5-1 and TRBJ2-5 provide the parts outside the CDR3, is KAGVTQTPRYLIKTRGQQVTLSCSPISGHRSVSWYQQTPGQGLQFLFEYFSETQRNKGNFPGRFSGRQFSNSRSEMNVSTLELGDSALYLCASSANQETQYFGPGTRLLVL.

The rearrangement links TRBV5-6 to TRBJ1-1; D remains unclear. V lost 5 bases, J lost 0 bases, and 14 bases lay in between. Germline-derived CDR1 and CDR2 are SGHDT and YYEEEE. The CDR3 is 15 amino acids. The CDR3 DNA reads TGTGCCAGCAGGATTCTCCCGGGTTTGAACACTGAAGCTTTCTTT. It is translated as CASRILPGLNTEAFF.

This clone has only one observation. The chain is built from TRBV24-1 and TRBJ2-2, with 7 positions matching TRBD2. The V gene end was trimmed by 3 bases and the J gene end by 4 bases; junction bases not matched to a gene: 4. This CDR3 spans 15 amino acids. The germline gives CDR1 KGHDR, CDR2 SFDVKD. The chain's CDR3 is CATSDPSGPTGELFF. The CDR3 DNA sequence: TGTGCCACCAGTGATCCTAGCGGCCCCACCGGGGAGCTGTTTTTT.

CDR3 protein: CATSSTKFGAMNTEAFF. In DNA, the CDR3 is TGTGCCACCAGCAGTACTAAATTTGGCGCCATGAACACTGAAGCTTTCTTT. The rearrangement joins TRBV15 to TRBJ1-1; D unclear. Trimming left V 3 bases short and J 0 bases short, with 17 bases between. The CDR3 loop spans 17 amino acids. CDR1 is LNHNV and CDR2 is YYDKDF in the germline V gene (reference sequence).

The chain uses TRBV6-2 or TRBV6-3 and TRBJ1-1; a possible D gene is TRBD1 (6 bases). V was pared by 4 bases and J by 3 bases, with 12 bases between. This CDR3 has 14 residues. Germline CDR1 MNHEY, CDR2 SVGEGT. CDR3 in DNA: TGTGCCAGCAGTTCACAGGGTTCGCACACTGAAGCTTTCTTT. Protein sequence: CASSSQGSHTEAFF.

The V and J genes are TRBV15 and TRBJ2-1; a weak D match, TRBD1 (6 bases). V lost 1 base, J lost 3 bases, and 13 bases lay in between. The CDR3 consists of 16 residues. Looked up from germline, CDR1 is LNHNV and CDR2 is YYDKDF (reference sequence). CDR3 DNA: TGTGCCACCAGCAGAGGCGGACAGAGACTCTACAATGAGCAGTTCTTC. Its protein product is CATSRGGQRLYNEQFF.

V usage is TRBV7-9 and J usage is TRBJ2-5; 7 bases are shared with TRBD2. V trimming: 5 bases; J trimming: 5 bases; junction bases outside the gene matches: 11. The germline gives CDR1 SEHNR, CDR2 FQNEAQ (reference sequence). The CDR3 is made up of 15 amino acids. CDR3 coding DNA: TGTGCCAGCAGCCCCAGCGGGGCAGGGAAGGAGACCCAGTACTTC. Its protein is CASSPSGAGKETQYF.

This clone occurred once. V gene TRBV2 combines with J gene TRBJ1-1; TRBD1 matches 10 bases. The germline V gene encodes CDR1 SNHLY and CDR2 FYNNEI. V gave up 7 bases and J gave up 3 bases; unmatched junction bases: 14. This CDR3 spans 17 amino acids. CDR3 protein: CASNLPGQGVRDTEAFF. CDR3 DNA: TGTGCCAGCAACCTCCCAGGACAGGGGGTTAGAGACACTGAAGCTTTCTTT.

The chain is built from TRBV19 and TRBJ2-1, with TRBD1 as a possible D gene (5 bases). This CDR3 is 11 amino acids long. The V end lost 6 bases, the J end lost 8 bases, and 8 bases lay between the germline ends. Germline CDR1 reads LNHDA; CDR2 reads SQIVND (reference sequence). The CDR3 region is CASRRRDEQFF. The DNA for the CDR3 is TGTGCCAGTAGACGCAGGGATGAGCAGTTCTTC. Using reference TRBV19 and TRBJ2-1 for the parts outside the CDR3, the full variable domain is DGGITQSPKYLFRKEGQNVTLSCEQNLNHDAMYWYRQDPGQGLRLIYYSQIVNDFQKGDIAEGYSVSREKKESFPLTVTSAQKNPTAFYLCASRRRDEQFFGPGTRLTVL.

V gene TRBV19 combines with J gene TRBJ1-1; 8 bases map to TRBD1. Germline loops: CDR1 LNHDA, CDR2 SQIVND (reference sequence). Losses at the gene ends were 1 base for V and 5 bases for J; bases not matched to a gene: 3. The CDR3 is made up of 14 amino acids. CDR3 DNA sequence: TGTGCCAGTAGTATAGTCAGGGGGCGGACTGAAGCTTTCTTT. Its translation: CASSIVRGRTEAFF.

A single count supports this clone. V gene TRBV4-1 combines with J gene TRBJ2-7; D is unresolved. The CDR3 is made up of 15 amino acids. Trimming left V 1 base short and J 2 bases short, with 12 bases between. CDR1 MGHRA and CDR2 YSYEKL come from the germline V gene. CDR3 nucleotide sequence: TGCGCCAGCAGCCAAGGAGAAGTAAGAGCCTACGAGCAGTACTTC. Amino acids: CASSQGEVRAYEQYF.